Following are 27 T cell receptor beta chains from one sample sequenced in a study of T cell responses to AZD1222 COVID-19 vaccine (dated by TCRdb to the early 2020s). The time point label, as the study defines it: baseline before first vaccination. The receptor library was made with the immunoSEQ multiplex PCR assay. TCRdb carries this immuneACCESS record with in-frame sequences only. Its versions omit some clonotypes, under half of them owing to an unresolved V gene in the studies checked, with the rest unexplained. In all, the sample holds about 170,000 clones, and just over 90% of those were seen once. The top ten constitute about 3.9% of the sample. The sequencing used peripheral blood, collected on day 0 of AZD1222 vaccination. These receptors were collected from an adult in good health.

The chain joins TRBV5-1 to TRBJ1-1, with D perhaps TRBD1 (5 bases). There are 15 residues in the CDR3. V lost 3 bases to trimming and J lost 1 base, with 13 bases between them. Germline CDR1 and CDR2: SGHRS and YFSETQ. This CDR3 reads CASSSLGHQNTEAFF. The CDR3 DNA follows: TGCGCCAGCAGCTCCCTCGGACACCAGAACACTGAAGCTTTCTTT.

The chain couples TRBV30 to TRBJ1-1; D gene uncertain. The CDR3 sequence is 13 residues long. Trimming took off 0 bases at V and 4 bases at J, with 9 bases between the two ends. Germline V lookup: CDR1 GTSNPN, CDR2 SVGIG (reference sequence). Written as DNA, the CDR3 is TGTGCCTGGAGTGTACCTGGTTTCACTGAAGCTTTCTTT. Its protein product is CAWSVPGFTEAFF.

This clone occurred once. CDR3 amino acids: CASTNYLNQPQHF. The CDR3 nucleotides read TGTGCCAGCACCAACTACCTTAATCAGCCCCAGCATTTT. V is TRBV2 and J is TRBJ1-5; D is ambiguous. Trimming stripped 7 bases from V and 4 bases from J, with 11 bases between. Looked up from germline, CDR1 is SNHLY and CDR2 is FYNNEI. The CDR3 sequence is 13 residues long.

V is TRBV25-1 and J is TRBJ1-2; D gene unclear. Trimming removed 5 bases from V and 2 bases from J, with 9 bases in between. The CDR3 is made up of 13 amino acids. Germline assignment: CDR1 MGHDK and CDR2 SYGVNS. The CDR3 reads CASSHHGNYGYTF. The CDR3 nucleotides read TGTGCCAGCAGTCATCACGGGAACTATGGCTACACCTTC.

The V and J genes are TRBV3-1 (or the pseudogene TRBV3-2) and TRBJ2-1, with D perhaps given as TRBD1 or TRBD2 (7 bases each). This CDR3 has 16 amino acids. Trimming removed 3 bases at V and 4 bases at J, with 16 bases between. CDR1 and CDR2 (germline): LGHDT, YNNKEL (reference sequence). The chain's CDR3 is CASSQGGDRSYNEQFF. DNA of the CDR3: TGTGCCAGCAGCCAGGGGGGGGACAGATCATACAATGAGCAGTTCTTC.

This chain links TRBV9 with TRBJ2-2, with D perhaps matching TRBD2 (5 bases). CDR1 SGDLS and CDR2 YYNGEE come from the germline V gene. Trimming pared 0 bases from V and 4 bases from J, leaving 10 bases between. CDR3 size: 15 residues. The CDR3 DNA is TGTGCCAGCAGCGTAGGTCCTGGGAGCACCGGGGAGCTGTTTTTT. This codes for CASSVGPGSTGELFF.

This sequence joins TRBV5-1 and TRBJ1-1; TRBD1 might be the D (5 bases). Trimming left V 4 bases short and J 5 bases short, with 15 bases between. The germline V gene has CDR1 SGHRS and CDR2 YFSETQ. The CDR3 length is 14 residues. The CDR3 bases are TGCGCCAGCAGCCCTACACCGGAGGGGACTGAAGCTTTCTTT. Translated: CASSPTPEGTEAFF.

In this sample, this clone turned up once. The chain employs TRBV4-1 and TRBJ2-1, with a tentative D call TRBD2 (6 bases). CDR1 MGHRA and CDR2 YSYEKL come from the germline V gene. With 0 bases removed from V and 4 bases from J, the gap between germline ends came to 13 bases. The CDR3 totals 16 residues. DNA for the CDR3: TGCGCCAGCAGCCAAGATCCGGGAGCTTCTTACAATGAGCAGTTCTTC. Amino acid sequence: CASSQDPGASYNEQFF.

DNA for the CDR3: TGTGCCAGCTCCGAAGGGGTTAACACTGAAGCTTTCTTT. Its translation: CASSEGVNTEAFF. The chain joins TRBV18 to TRBJ1-1; tentative D call: TRBD1 (5 bases). V was trimmed by 6 bases and J by 2 bases, leaving 10 bases between them. The CDR3 is 13 residues long. Germline assignment: CDR1 KGHSH and CDR2 LQKENI.

To note about this clone: The same CDR3 can be traced to other DNA sequences in this sample. The chain is built from TRBV20-1 and TRBJ2-7; no clear D gene. Trimming pared 3 bases from V and 0 bases from J, leaving 3 bases between. This CDR3 comprises 11 residues. Germline V lookup: CDR1 DFQATT, CDR2 SNEGSKA (reference sequence). This CDR3 is CSARSSYEQYF. CDR3 bases: TGCAGTGCTAGGAGCTCCTACGAGCAGTACTTC.

The chain carries TRBV3-1 (or the pseudogene TRBV3-2) and TRBJ1-1; tentative D call: TRBD1 (6 bases). This CDR3 is built from 15 residues. Germline-derived CDR1 and CDR2 are LGHDT and YNNKEL (reference sequence). The V gene lost 3 bases and the J gene lost 1 base, with 12 bases spanning the gap. CDR3 DNA: TGTGCCAGCAGCCAGGGGGGCGCGAAGAACACTGAAGCTTTCTTT. Its translation is CASSQGGAKNTEAFF.

J is TRBJ1-2 and V is TRBV6-4; maybe TRBD1 (5 bases). Trimming stripped 4 bases from V and 5 bases from J, with 8 bases between. Germline lookup yields CDR1 MRHNA and CDR2 SNTAGT. The CDR3 is 12 amino acids. CDR3 DNA: TGTGCCAGCAGTGGGCAGGGATATGGCTACACCTTC. It is translated as CASSGQGYGYTF.

This rearrangement joins TRBV5-4 to TRBJ1-2, with D possibly matching TRBD1 (6 bases). The V end lost 2 bases, the J end lost 4 bases, and 15 bases lay between the germline ends. CDR1 and CDR2 from the germline V gene are SGHNT and YYREEE (reference sequence). This CDR3 region has 15 residues. CDR3 coding DNA: TGTGCCAGCAGCTTCGCAGTACAGGGCGGCTATGGCTACACCTTC. Translated: CASSFAVQGGYGYTF.

V and J are TRBV5-1 and TRBJ2-1; perhaps D is TRBD1 or TRBD2 (6 bases each). CDR3 length equals 14 residues. Germline loops: CDR1 SGHRS, CDR2 YFSETQ. V was cut by 2 bases and J by 10 bases, with 16 bases left in between. The DNA of the CDR3 is TGCGCCAGCAGCTTCAGCGTAGGGGGGCGAGAGCAGTTCTTC. It specifies CASSFSVGGREQFF.

V and J are TRBV6-5 and TRBJ1-1; TRBD1 might be the D (6 bases). The CDR3 consists of 15 residues. Per the germline V gene, CDR1 is MNHEY and CDR2 is SVGAGI. The V end lost 5 bases, the J end lost 0 bases, and 13 bases lay between the germline ends. The CDR3 region has the DNA TGTGCCAGCAGTACAGGTCAGGGGATGAACACTGAAGCTTTCTTT. Translating gives CASSTGQGMNTEAFF.

This chain joins TRBV5-1 and TRBJ1-1; possible D gene TRBD1, 5 bases. Trimming stripped 1 base from V and 3 bases from J, with 13 bases between. Germline CDR1 SGHRS, CDR2 YFSETQ. This CDR3 region has 15 residues. The DNA of the CDR3 is TGCGCCAGCAGCTTGTTGGGGAGAGGGGACACTGAAGCTTTCTTT. Protein: CASSLLGRGDTEAFF.

The gene calls are TRBV7-9 and TRBJ2-2; D call uncertain. Germline CDR1 SEHNR, CDR2 FQNEAQ (reference sequence). Trimming removed 8 bases at V and 7 bases at J, with 17 bases between. The CDR3 loop spans 14 amino acids. The CDR3 sequence: CASSPRQQNGELFF. The DNA for the CDR3 is TGTGCCAGCTCCCCGAGACAACAAAACGGGGAGCTGTTTTTT.

J is TRBJ1-6 and V is TRBV5-5, with D uncertain. The CDR3 is 17 residues long. Trimming stripped 0 bases from V and 0 bases from J, with 10 bases between. The germline V gene has CDR1 SGHKS and CDR2 YYEKEE (reference sequence). CDR3 sequence (DNA): TGTGCCAGCAGCTTGGATGGTCCAAGCTCCTATAATTCACCCCTCCACTTT. This encodes CASSLDGPSSYNSPLHF. Based on the CDR3 plus reference TRBV5-5 and TRBJ1-6, the full variable domain is DAGVTQSPTHLIKTRGQQVTLRCSPISGHKSVSWYQQVLGQGPQFIFQYYEKEERGRGNFPDRFSARQFPNYSSELNVNALLLGDSALYLCASSLDGPSSYNSPLHFGNGTRLTVT.

The rearrangement joins TRBV2 to TRBJ2-7; D is uncertain. Germline CDR1 is SNHLY and CDR2 is FYNNEI. V gave up 7 bases and J gave up 2 bases, with 15 bases separating them. This CDR3 contains 14 residues. DNA of the CDR3: TGTGCCAGCAACGAGGTGACTCCGCCCTACGAGCAGTACTTC. It codes for CASNEVTPPYEQYF.

V and J are TRBV7-2 and TRBJ2-1; 9 bases map to TRBD1. V was pared by 2 bases and J by 4 bases, with 6 bases of the junction left unmatched. The CDR3 length is 16 residues. Germline V gene lookup returns CDR1 SGHTA and CDR2 FQGNSA. This chain's CDR3 is CASSLYGTGLYNEQFF. Written as DNA, the CDR3 is TGTGCCAGCAGCTTATATGGGACAGGGCTATACAATGAGCAGTTCTTC.

The chain joins TRBV2 to TRBJ1-2; D possibly corresponds to TRBD1 (5 bases). The CDR3 spans 15 residues. Per germline, CDR1 SNHLY and CDR2 FYNNEI. V lost 5 bases, J lost 14 bases, and 27 bases lay in between. The CDR3 coding sequence is TGTGCCAGCAGTCCGTCTTCCGGGACGGCCCTAGGAGGGACCTTC. Amino acid sequence: CASSPSSGTALGGTF.

J is TRBJ1-2 and V is TRBV6-5; TRBD1 matches 9 bases. The junction had 3 bases not matched to a gene; V was cut back by 4 bases and J by 6 bases. Germline CDR1 is MNHEY and CDR2 is SVGAGI. The CDR3 is 13 residues long. The CDR3 DNA sequence: TGTGCCAGCAGTTCCAGGGACAGGGATGGCTACACCTTC. Translating gives CASSSRDRDGYTF.

This clone was seen only once. The gene calls are TRBV19 and TRBJ1-2; 8 positions match TRBD1. The CDR3 totals 13 residues. Germline trimming cut 5 bases from V and 6 bases from J; bases unmatched to any gene: 5. Germline-derived CDR1 and CDR2 are LNHDA and SQIVND (reference sequence). The DNA for the CDR3 is TGTGCCAGTAGTGTCAGGGGGCAGGATGGCTACACCTTC. It specifies CASSVRGQDGYTF.

The chain links TRBV10-3 to TRBJ1-2; 7 bases fit TRBD1. This CDR3 is built from 14 residues. The germline CDR1 and CDR2 sequences are ENHRY and SYGVKD. V lost 4 bases, J lost 6 bases, and 8 bases stayed unmatched. The CDR3 DNA reads as TGTGCCATCAGTGTGTTACAGGGGTTAGATGGCTACACCTTC. Residues: CAISVLQGLDGYTF.

The gene calls are TRBV28 and TRBJ2-2; D is possibly TRBD1 (6 bases). CDR3 length: 15 amino acids. The V end lost 5 bases, the J end lost 7 bases, and 17 bases lay between the germline ends. Germline lookup yields CDR1 MDHEN and CDR2 SYDVKM. This chain's CDR3 is CASSHDRSGGGELFF. DNA of the CDR3: TGTGCCAGCAGTCATGACAGGAGTGGTGGCGGGGAGCTGTTTTTT.

The V gene is TRBV11-2, the J gene TRBJ2-5, with D unresolved. CDR1 SGHAT and CDR2 FQNNGV come from the germline V gene. The CDR3 runs 14 residues. The V and J ends lost 1 base and 9 bases respectively, with 15 bases between them. CDR3 region: CASSLGPLFGSQYF. The CDR3 nucleotides read TGTGCCAGCAGCTTAGGTCCCCTTTTCGGTTCCCAGTACTTC.

This chain links TRBV18 with TRBJ2-1; D remains unclear. This CDR3 comprises 14 residues. Germline V gives CDR1 KGHSH, CDR2 LQKENI. Deletions cut 4 bases from V and 3 bases from J, with 10 bases between. CDR3 residues: CASSRGIGYNEQFF. As DNA, the CDR3 is TGTGCCAGCTCACGGGGAATCGGCTACAATGAGCAGTTCTTC.